The 28 T cell receptor beta chains in this list originate from one sample, sequenced in a study of T cell changes during pregnancy in multiple sclerosis. Using immunoSEQ multiplex PCR, the repertoire was profiled, and TCRdb retains in-frame clones only, with some absent. The sample shows 90,000 to 120,000 clones, about nine tenths of them seen only once. This sample comprised peripheral blood, obtained in the third trimester of pregnancy. The receptors shown here come from a female donor in good health, enrolled as a control in a pregnancy study.

The rearrangement joins TRBV18 to TRBJ1-5; 9 nucleotides align to TRBD1. The V gene's germline CDR1 is KGHSH and CDR2 LQKENI. There are 16 residues in the CDR3. Germline trimming cut 3 bases from V and 3 bases from J; bases unmatched to any gene: 6. CDR3 amino acids: CASSPSDRGNNQPQHF. The CDR3 DNA is TGTGCCAGCTCACCCAGCGACAGGGGGAACAATCAGCCCCAGCATTTT. Using reference TRBV18 and TRBJ1-5 for the parts outside the CDR3, the full variable domain is NAGVMQNPRHLVRRRGQEARLRCSPMKGHSHVYWYRQLPEEGLKFMVYLQKENIIDESGMPKERFSAEFPKEGPSILRIQQVVRGDSAAYFCASSPSDRGNNQPQHFGDGTRLSIL.

This clone has only one observation. The chain employs TRBV7-9 and TRBJ2-2; D ambiguous. The CDR3 spans 14 residues. From germline, CDR1 is SEHNR and CDR2 FQNEAQ (reference sequence). Trimming shortened V by 5 bases and J by 1 base, and 8 bases separated the two germline ends. Here the CDR3 DNA reads TGTGCCAGCAGCCATCGACAGAACACCGGGGAGCTGTTTTTT. Translation: CASSHRQNTGELFF.

The gene calls are TRBV30 and TRBJ1-2; 9 nucleotides align to TRBD1. Losses at the gene ends were 4 bases for V and 5 bases for J; bases not matched to a gene: 8. The length of the CDR3 is 14 residues. From germline, CDR1 is GTSNPN and CDR2 SVGIG (reference sequence). The CDR3 DNA follows: TGTGCCTGGAAGTCGGGACAGGGCCTTTATGGCTACACCTTC. Its protein is CAWKSGQGLYGYTF.

The chain links TRBV18 to TRBJ2-1; 8 bases align to TRBD1. CDR1 and CDR2 (germline): KGHSH, LQKENI. The J segment lost 1 base and the V segment lost 2 bases, leaving 7 bases of the junction unmatched. This CDR3 is 17 amino acids long. The CDR3 is CASSPDRGSPSYNEQFF. DNA of the CDR3: TGTGCCAGCTCACCAGACAGGGGATCCCCTTCCTACAATGAGCAGTTCTTC.

This clone came up once. The gene calls are TRBV18 and TRBJ2-7; TRBD1 matches at 10 bases. CDR1 KGHSH and CDR2 LQKENI come from the germline V gene. J gave up 1 base and V 3 bases, and 3 bases lay outside the gene matches. The CDR3 covers 15 residues. In nucleotides, the CDR3 is TGTGCCAGCTCACCCCGGGACAGGGGATCCTACGAGCAGTACTTC. It yields the protein CASSPRDRGSYEQYF.

The chain uses TRBV5-5 and TRBJ2-7, with TRBD2 matching over 12 bases. The CDR3 length is 16 residues. Germline CDR1 is SGHKS and CDR2 is YYEKEE (reference sequence). Unmatched junction bases numbered 9, after V lost 4 bases and J lost 4 bases. CDR3 DNA: TGTGCCAGCAGCCGAACACTAGCGGGGGGCGGATACGAGCAGTACTTC. Translation: CASSRTLAGGGYEQYF. Supplemented by reference TRBV5-5 and TRBJ2-7, the full variable domain reads DAGVTQSPTHLIKTRGQQVTLRCSPISGHKSVSWYQQVLGQGPQFIFQYYEKEERGRGNFPDRFSARQFPNYSSELNVNALLLGDSALYLCASSRTLAGGGYEQYFGPGTRLTVT.

The V call is TRBV4-1, the J call TRBJ1-5; D is unresolved. The length of the CDR3 is 16 residues. Germline values: CDR1 MGHRA, CDR2 YSYEKL. V lost 0 bases, J lost 0 bases, and 9 bases lay in between. CDR3 sequence: CASSQEPRGSNQPQHF. The CDR3 nucleotides read TGCGCCAGCAGCCAAGAGCCTCGGGGTAGCAATCAGCCCCAGCATTTT.

The chain couples TRBV18 to TRBJ2-1; TRBD2 aligns across 12 bases. V shed 6 bases and J 6 bases; nucleotides not matched to a gene: 12. CDR1 is KGHSH, CDR2 LQKENI, per germline. This CDR3 has 17 residues. The CDR3 reads CASSPRTSGMGVNEQFF. Written as DNA, the CDR3 is TGTGCCAGCTCCCCGAGGACTAGCGGGATGGGGGTCAATGAGCAGTTCTTC.

V is TRBV4-1 and J is TRBJ2-1, with 13 nucleotides matching TRBD2. Looked up from germline, CDR1 is MGHRA and CDR2 is YSYEKL. The trim removed 1 base at V and 5 bases at J, leaving 14 bases unmatched. The CDR3 loop spans 20 amino acids. CDR3 sequence: CASSQVSGTSGALYNNEQFF. The CDR3 DNA is TGCGCCAGCAGCCAAGTTTCCGGGACTAGCGGGGCCCTTTACAACAATGAGCAGTTCTTC.

The chain couples TRBV9 to TRBJ2-1, with 12 bases fitting TRBD2. This CDR3 comprises 16 residues. The trim removed 1 base at V and 6 bases at J, leaving 5 bases unmatched. Germline CDR1 is SGDLS and CDR2 is YYNGEE. CDR3 residues: CASSVSLAGGPNEQFF. The CDR3, as DNA: TGTGCCAGCAGCGTATCCCTAGCGGGGGGGCCCAATGAGCAGTTCTTC.

The rearrangement joins TRBV5-1 to TRBJ2-7, with D possibly TRBD1 on 8 matching bases. V lost 2 bases to trimming and J lost 2 bases, with 11 bases between them. Germline V gene data show CDR1 as SGHRS and CDR2 as YFSETQ. CDR3 length: 14 residues. In DNA, the CDR3 is TGCGCCAGCAGCTTAACAGGGGGGGCCTACGAGCAGTACTTC. This translates into CASSLTGGAYEQYF.

The sample holds one count of this clone. The chain couples TRBV6-4 to TRBJ2-7; tentatively, D is TRBD2 (5 bases). The CDR3 totals 18 residues. V was shortened by 5 bases and J by 6 bases, with 29 bases between the two germline ends. Germline loops: CDR1 MRHNA, CDR2 SNTAGT. CDR3 bases: TGTGCCAGCAGTTTCTACCCTAGAGGGCAGGATAGTCGCTGCGAGCAGTACTTC. Protein: CASSFYPRGQDSRCEQYF.

The rearrangement joins TRBV7-3 to TRBJ2-2; 9 bases match TRBD2. The junction had 11 bases not matched to a gene; V was cut back by 5 bases and J by 7 bases. This CDR3 has 16 amino acids. Germline lookup yields CDR1 SGHTA and CDR2 FQGTGA. DNA of the CDR3: TGTGCCAGCAGCCAAGGGGCGGGGGGGCCGAACGGGGAGCTGTTTTTT. Amino acid sequence: CASSQGAGGPNGELFF. Supplemented by reference TRBV7-3 and TRBJ2-2, the full variable domain reads GAGVSQTPSNKVTEKGKYVELRCDPISGHTALYWYRQSLGQGPEFLIYFQGTGAADDSGLPNDRFFAVRPEGSVSTLKIQRTERGDSAVYLCASSQGAGGPNGELFFGEGSRLTVL.

This chain links TRBV30 with TRBJ2-5, with D unclear. Per germline, CDR1 GTSNPN and CDR2 SVGIG (reference sequence). This CDR3 is 12 amino acids long. V was clipped by 0 bases and J by 4 bases, with 6 bases between them. The CDR3 spells CAWSVFRETQYF. The CDR3 region has the DNA TGTGCCTGGAGTGTATTCCGAGAGACCCAGTACTTC.

V is TRBV4-3 and J is TRBJ2-2; 7 bases map to TRBD2. Trimming at V came to 0 bases and at J to 6 bases, leaving 4 bases not matched to a gene. Germline CDR1 reads LGHNA; CDR2 reads YSLEER. This CDR3 comprises 15 residues. CDR3 in amino acids: CASSQDFGGAGELFF. The CDR3 nucleotides read TGCGCCAGCAGCCAAGATTTTGGGGGGGCCGGGGAGCTGTTTTTT.

This clone has only one observation. J is TRBJ1-1 and V is TRBV28; D remains ambiguous. This CDR3 is 12 amino acids long. The V gene's germline CDR1 is MDHEN and CDR2 SYDVKM. The ends were cut back, 10 bases at V and 7 bases at J, with 16 bases in the middle. The CDR3 here is CATRPGDVEAFF. The CDR3 DNA reads TGTGCCACCCGCCCCGGGGATGTTGAAGCTTTCTTT.

This rearrangement joins TRBV5-4 to TRBJ1-1, with a possible D match to TRBD1 (6 bases). Germline CDR1 is SGHNT and CDR2 is YYREEE (reference sequence). V was shortened by 4 bases and J by 3 bases, with 16 bases between the two germline ends. This CDR3 is 15 amino acids long. CDR3 loop: CASSREGGVYTEAFF. The CDR3 DNA sequence: TGTGCCAGCAGCCGGGAGGGGGGGGTTTACACTGAAGCTTTCTTT.

The chain links TRBV16 to TRBJ1-3, with TRBD1 matching over 8 bases. CDR1 is KGHSY and CDR2 is FQNENV in the germline V gene. The ends lost 2 bases at V and 2 bases at J; junction bases unmatched: 2. CDR3 length: 15 amino acids. The CDR3 spells CASSQRTGTGNTIYF. Written as DNA, the CDR3 is TGTGCCAGCAGCCAAAGGACAGGGACTGGAAACACCATATATTTT.

The chain couples TRBV19 to TRBJ1-1, with D perhaps matching TRBD1 (5 bases). Deletions cut 4 bases from V and 3 bases from J, with 12 bases between. The CDR3 is made up of 14 amino acids. Per the germline V gene, CDR1 is LNHDA and CDR2 is SQIVND (reference sequence). Here the CDR3 DNA reads TGTGCCAGTAGTAAACAGGATATGTACACTGAAGCTTTCTTT. It encodes CASSKQDMYTEAFF.

This clone was recorded a few times. The genes are TRBV7-2 and TRBJ2-3, with D tentatively TRBD2 (6 bases). CDR1 and CDR2 (germline): SGHTA, FQGNSA. The CDR3 spans 15 residues. V lost 1 base, J lost 0 bases, and 8 bases lay in between. The CDR3 DNA is TGTGCCAGCAGCTTAGTAGGGACTAGCACAGATACGCAGTATTTT. It specifies CASSLVGTSTDTQYF.

This chain links TRBV6-5 with TRBJ2-7, with a tentative D call TRBD2 (7 bases). The CDR3 consists of 13 residues. Germline V gene sequence: CDR1 MNHEY, CDR2 SVGAGI. Trimming left V 8 bases short and J 4 bases short, with 15 bases between. The CDR3 bases are TGTGCCAGCGGCTCGGGGGGCGAATACGAGCAGTACTTC. The encoded protein is CASGSGGEYEQYF.

V and J are TRBV4-1 and TRBJ2-7, with 8 bases matching TRBD2. This CDR3 contains 19 residues. The V gene's germline CDR1 is MGHRA and CDR2 YSYEKL. J was trimmed by 0 bases and V by 0 bases; bases with no gene match: 13. The CDR3 sequence is CASSQDPSAGGLSSYEQYF. The CDR3 nucleotides read TGCGCCAGCAGCCAAGACCCCTCGGCGGGGGGCCTGAGCTCCTACGAGCAGTACTTC.

The chain employs TRBV6-5 and TRBJ2-1; tentative D call: TRBD1 (5 bases). Germline values: CDR1 MNHEY, CDR2 SVGAGI. The CDR3 sequence is 16 residues long. The V gene lost 4 bases and the J gene lost 8 bases, with 21 bases spanning the gap. CDR3 residues: CASSSRWTPHLDEQFF. CDR3 DNA: TGTGCCAGCAGTTCCCGGTGGACACCCCATTTGGATGAGCAGTTCTTC.

V and J are TRBV2 and TRBJ1-3; unclear D gene. This CDR3 spans 15 amino acids. The germline V gene encodes CDR1 SNHLY and CDR2 FYNNEI. V was trimmed by 3 bases and J by 0 bases, leaving 9 bases between them. CDR3: CASSEQATSGNTIYF. In nucleotides, the CDR3 is TGTGCCAGCAGTGAGCAGGCGACCTCTGGAAACACCATATATTTT.

J is TRBJ1-6 and V is TRBV9; no definite D call. This CDR3 comprises 14 residues. V lost 0 bases and J lost 10, with 11 bases in between. Per the germline V gene, CDR1 is SGDLS and CDR2 is YYNGEE. CDR3 DNA: TGTGCCAGCAGCGTAGGAGGGAGGAGGTCACCCCTCCACTTT. Its protein is CASSVGGRRSPLHF.

The genes are TRBV5-6 and TRBJ1-2; 9 nucleotides align to TRBD1. The ends lost 4 bases at V and 5 bases at J; junction bases unmatched: 9. This CDR3 has 15 residues. CDR1 SGHDT and CDR2 YYEEEE come from the germline V gene. In DNA form, the CDR3 reads TGTGCCAGCAGCCCAACAGGGGGCACTTGGTATGGCTACACCTTC. Its protein product is CASSPTGGTWYGYTF.

The V gene is TRBV6-1, the J gene TRBJ2-3; TRBD1 matches at 9 bases. After removal of 6 bases from V and 3 bases from J, the junction contained 4 bases not matched to a gene. CDR1 MNHNS and CDR2 SASEGT come from the germline V gene. The CDR3 consists of 14 residues. The CDR3 DNA reads TGTGCCAGCAGGGGACAGGGAAGGACAGATACGCAGTATTTT. Protein product: CASRGQGRTDTQYF.

This rearrangement joins TRBV15 to TRBJ2-1; maybe TRBD1 (5 bases). V gave up 6 bases and J gave up 3 bases, with 9 bases separating them. Germline V gives CDR1 LNHNV, CDR2 YYDKDF (reference sequence). The CDR3 totals 13 residues. Written as DNA, the CDR3 is TGTGCCACCAGGTATCAGGGCTACAATGAGCAGTTCTTC. Translated, it gives CATRYQGYNEQFF.